Below are 24 T cell receptor beta chains sequenced from a single sample in a study of response to subunit inactivated influenza vaccine (dated by TCRdb to 2016 to 2019). The library was prepared using RT-PCR. Sequencer: Illumina HiSeq 2500. TCRdb applied fastp at Q25 and MiXCR to the public reads, then kept only in-frame beta chains. Rows matching on CDR3 protein sequence are summarized as one entry with the most common DNA and genes. The sample yields about 620,000 distinct CDR3 sequences; 11% were counted once. The leading ten clones occupy roughly 11% of the sample. The same sample was also studied in work on T cells expressing NK-cell markers. The second investigation adds: TCR beta cDNA libraries were prepared using 5'RACE template switching, which introduced a universal primer site and unique molecular identifiers.

The sequencing used PBMCs from blood, collected on the day of vaccination. The receptors stem from a man aged 50 or older who received an inactivated influenza vaccine. Donor details come from another sample of the same person, matched by shared clones.

This clonotype was counted only a few times. V gene TRBV7-4 combines with J gene TRBJ1-5; TRBD1 matches 8 bases. J was trimmed by 0 bases and V by 5 bases; bases with no gene match: 15. The CDR3 is made up of 19 amino acids. CDR1 is SGHVT, CDR2 SQSDAQ, per germline. The CDR3 sequence is CASSQRQDRAIHSNQPQHF. DNA of the CDR3: TGTGCCAGCAGCCAAAGGCAGGACAGGGCAATACATAGCAATCAGCCCCAGCATTTT. Using reference TRBV7-4 and TRBJ1-5 for the parts outside the CDR3, the full variable domain is GAGVSQSPRYKVAKRGRDVALRCDSISGHVTLYWYRQTLGQGSEVLTYSQSDAQRDKSGRPSGRFSAERPERSVSTLKIQRTEQGDSAVYLCASSQRQDRAIHSNQPQHFGDGTRLSIL.

This clonotype was counted a few times. The rearrangement joins TRBV7-2 to TRBJ2-1; 7 positions agree with TRBD2. The ends lost 9 bases at V and 5 bases at J; junction bases unmatched: 10. CDR1 and CDR2 (germline): SGHTA, FQGNSA. The CDR3 runs to 14 residues. CDR3 bases: TGTGCCAGTGCAAGCGGGGATTTCAACAATGAGCAGTTCTTC. Its protein product is CASASGDFNNEQFF.

The chain uses TRBV7-2 and TRBJ2-5, with TRBD2 identical over 8 bases. This CDR3 region has 15 residues. Losses at the gene ends were 0 bases for V and 5 bases for J; bases not matched to a gene: 5. Germline CDR1 reads SGHTA; CDR2 reads FQGNSA. The DNA for the CDR3 is TGTGCCAGCAGCTTAGCCGGGACTAGGGAGGAGACCCAGTACTTC. This gives the protein CASSLAGTREETQYF.

A few counts support this clonotype. This sequence joins TRBV28 and TRBJ1-5; the D gene is possibly TRBD1 (5 bases). The CDR3 runs 15 residues. V dropped 4 bases and J dropped 5 bases, with 15 bases sitting between them. Germline V gene lookup returns CDR1 MDHEN and CDR2 SYDVKM. The CDR3 sequence: CASSSQGGLDQPQHF. CDR3 DNA sequence: TGTGCCAGCAGTTCTCAGGGAGGGTTGGATCAGCCCCAGCATTTT.

At least ten counts were recorded for this clonotype. The chain is built from TRBV29-1 and TRBJ1-1; no firm D call. The CDR3 totals 13 residues. The germline V and J ends were trimmed by 4 bases and 3 bases, with 12 bases remaining between them. Germline V CDR1 and CDR2: SQVTM, ANQGSEA. In DNA, the CDR3 is TGCAGCGTTGCGGACGGATCTTACACTGAAGCTTTCTTT. It translates to CSVADGSYTEAFF.

Here the CDR3 DNA reads TGCGCCAGCAGCTTGGAAGCGGGGGGTGGCTACGAGCAGTACTTC. Translation gives CASSLEAGGGYEQYF. The chain combines TRBV5-1 with TRBJ2-7, with TRBD2 identical over 9 bases. The CDR3 loop spans 15 amino acids. From germline, CDR1 is SGHRS and CDR2 YFSETQ. V shed 0 bases and J 3 bases; nucleotides not matched to a gene: 4.

This clonotype was observed at least ten times. The genes are TRBV5-1 and TRBJ2-3, with D unresolved. The V gene's germline CDR1 is SGHRS and CDR2 YFSETQ. There are 19 residues in the CDR3. Trimming cost V 0 bases and J 2 bases, with 22 bases left between them. CDR3 in DNA: TGCGCCAGCAGCTTGGCCTCGGGCCCTCACTACCCACACACAGATACGCAGTATTTT. Protein: CASSLASGPHYPHTDTQYF. The variable domain in full, completed from reference TRBV5-1 and TRBJ2-3, reads KAGVTQTPRYLIKTRGQQVTLSCSPISGHRSVSWYQQTPGQGLQFLFEYFSETQRNKGNFPGRFSGRQFSNSRSEMNVSTLELGDSALYLCASSLASGPHYPHTDTQYFGPGTRLTVL.

This clonotype was seen ten or more times. The chain uses TRBV20-1 and TRBJ2-7; TRBD2 agrees at 13 bases. CDR1 DFQATT and CDR2 SNEGSKA come from the germline V gene (reference sequence). The length of the CDR3 is 15 residues. The junction had 5 bases not matched to a gene; V was cut back by 1 base and J by 5 bases. As DNA, the CDR3 is TGCAGTGCTAGAGCACTAGCGGGAGGGCCAGACGAGCAGTACTTC. Amino acids: CSARALAGGPDEQYF.

A few counts support this clonotype. This chain connects TRBV19 to TRBJ2-4, with 8 positions matching TRBD1. Per the germline V gene, CDR1 is LNHDA and CDR2 is SQIVND (reference sequence). Unmatched junction bases numbered 10, after V lost 5 bases and J lost 7 bases. This CDR3 is built from 15 residues. The CDR3 protein is CASSPSGGWVNIQYF. CDR3 bases: TGTGCCAGTAGTCCCTCAGGGGGCTGGGTGAACATTCAGTACTTC.

This clonotype was seen more than once but under ten times. V usage is TRBV7-9 and J usage is TRBJ2-1; TRBD2 agrees at 8 bases. Germline lookup yields CDR1 SEHNR and CDR2 FQNEAQ (reference sequence). This CDR3 comprises 15 residues. Unmatched junction bases numbered 6, after V lost 1 base and J lost 7 bases. CDR3: CASSLDGGAWNEQFF. The CDR3 DNA sequence: TGTGCCAGCAGCTTAGACGGGGGGGCGTGGAATGAGCAGTTCTTC. The full variable domain, in which reference TRBV7-9 and TRBJ2-1 provide the parts outside the CDR3, is DTGVSQNPRHKITKRGQNVTFRCDPISEHNRLYWYRQTLGQGPEFLTYFQNEAQLEKSRLLSDRFSAERPKGSFSTLEIQRTEQGDSAMYLCASSLDGGAWNEQFFGPGTRLTVL.

This clonotype was seen ten or more times. The chain joins TRBV7-9 to TRBJ2-7; maybe TRBD2 (5 bases). V was pared by 2 bases and J by 6 bases, with 14 bases between. Germline V CDR1 and CDR2: SEHNR, FQNEAQ (reference sequence). The CDR3 spans 14 residues. The DNA of the CDR3 is TGTGCCAGCAGCTTAAGTGGGAGCAACGGCGAGCAGTACTTC. Its translation is CASSLSGSNGEQYF.

This clonotype appeared a few times. The chain carries TRBV20-1 and TRBJ1-1; 8 positions agree with TRBD1. CDR1 and CDR2 from the germline V gene are DFQATT and SNEGSKA (reference sequence). The CDR3 has 15 amino acids. V was clipped by 5 bases and J by 4 bases; unmatched bases: 12. The CDR3 DNA is TGCAGTGCTGGCCCCGGACAGGGACTGAGCACTGAAGCTTTCTTT. Protein product: CSAGPGQGLSTEAFF.

The V and J genes are TRBV6-5 and TRBJ2-6, with 9 bases fitting TRBD1. The CDR3 covers 19 residues. Germline-derived CDR1 and CDR2 are MNHEY and SVGAGI. After removal of 2 bases from V and 4 bases from J, the junction contained 12 bases not matched to a gene. Written as DNA, the CDR3 is TGTGCCAGCAGTTACCTTGGGACAGGGATCTCGTCGGGGGCCAACGTCCTGACTTTC. It encodes CASSYLGTGISSGANVLTF.

The sample holds a few counts of this clonotype. V and J are TRBV5-6 and TRBJ1-1; TRBD1 aligns across 8 bases. CDR1 and CDR2 from the germline V gene are SGHDT and YYEEEE. This CDR3 is built from 12 residues. The J segment lost 11 bases and the V segment lost 2 bases, leaving 5 bases of the junction unmatched. The CDR3 coding sequence is TGTGCCAGCAGCTTTGGGAGGACAGGGGCTTTCTTT. Encoded protein: CASSFGRTGAFF.

The rearrangement joins TRBV19 to TRBJ2-1; TRBD1 is a possible D gene (5 bases). Germline CDR1 and CDR2: LNHDA and SQIVND (reference sequence). Trimming removed 1 base from V and 5 bases from J, with 12 bases in between. The CDR3 length is 15 residues. The CDR3 protein is CASSIAGLLNNEQFF. The CDR3 nucleotides read TGTGCCAGTAGTATAGCAGGGTTGTTGAACAATGAGCAGTTCTTC.

This clonotype was seen only a few times. V is TRBV11-1 and J is TRBJ2-5, with D maybe TRBD1 (5 bases). Germline V lookup: CDR1 SGHAT, CDR2 FQDESV (reference sequence). Deletions cut 2 bases from V and 5 bases from J, with 9 bases between. The CDR3 has 13 residues. The CDR3 bases are TGTGCCAGCAGCTTACGCAGGGCGGAGACCCAGTACTTC. It codes for CASSLRRAETQYF.

V is TRBV12-5 and J is TRBJ2-3, with D possibly being TRBD2 (6 bases). Germline V gene data show CDR1 as LGHNT and CDR2 as FRNRAP. The CDR3 totals 15 residues. The V gene lost 2 bases and the J gene lost 3 bases, with 12 bases spanning the gap. The CDR3 loop is CASGLSSGVTDTQYF. DNA of the CDR3: TGTGCTAGTGGTTTGAGCTCGGGGGTTACAGATACGCAGTATTTT.

This clonotype was seen more than once but under ten times. The chain is built from TRBV20-1 and TRBJ2-2; D gene ambiguous. The V end lost 6 bases, the J end lost 0 bases, and 5 bases lay between the germline ends. The germline V gene encodes CDR1 DFQATT and CDR2 SNEGSKA (reference sequence). The CDR3 has 12 amino acids. The CDR3 region has the DNA TGCAGTGCAGACCCGAACACCGGGGAGCTGTTTTTT. Protein sequence: CSADPNTGELFF.

This clonotype was detected only a few times. The chain employs TRBV7-9 and TRBJ1-1; D is unclear. The V and J ends lost 1 base and 6 bases respectively, with 18 bases between them. This CDR3 is 16 amino acids long. The germline gives CDR1 SEHNR, CDR2 FQNEAQ (reference sequence). Here the CDR3 reads CASSLGLDPLGAEAFF. The DNA for the CDR3 is TGTGCCAGCAGCTTAGGCCTTGATCCACTGGGAGCTGAAGCTTTCTTT.

This clonotype was found a few times. The genes are TRBV5-1 and TRBJ2-3, with 9 bases that match TRBD1. CDR1 and CDR2 from the germline V gene are SGHRS and YFSETQ. The CDR3 spans 15 residues. With 5 bases clipped from V and 3 bases from J, the junction kept 7 bases outside the gene matches. CDR3 protein: CASRIQGASTDTQYF. Here the CDR3 DNA reads TGCGCCAGCAGAATACAGGGGGCCAGTACAGATACGCAGTATTTT.

The table lists this clonotype with a few counts. This chain connects TRBV20-1 to TRBJ1-1; TRBD1 is a possible D gene (6 bases). The length of the CDR3 is 11 residues. CDR1 and CDR2 (germline): DFQATT, SNEGSKA (reference sequence). Trimming shortened V by 3 bases and J by 5 bases, and 7 bases separated the two germline ends. The DNA of the CDR3 is TGCAGTGCTAGCCAGGGGACTGAAGCTTTCTTT. Protein product: CSASQGTEAFF.

This clonotype was picked up many times. This rearrangement joins TRBV7-2 to TRBJ2-2; TRBD2 aligns across 8 bases. The germline gives CDR1 SGHTA, CDR2 FQGNSA. CDR3 length: 15 amino acids. V dropped 3 bases and J dropped 0; count of bases not matched to a gene: 0. The CDR3 is CASSFSGANTGELFF. Here the CDR3 DNA reads TGTGCCAGCAGCTTTAGCGGGGCGAACACCGGGGAGCTGTTTTTT. Full variable domain (rest looked up from reference TRBV7-2 and TRBJ2-2): GAGVSQSPSNKVTEKGKDVELRCDPISGHTALYWYRQSLGQGLEFLIYFQGNSAPDKSGLPSDRFSAERTGGSVSTLTIQRTQQEDSAVYLCASSFSGANTGELFFGEGSRLTVL.

The chain combines TRBV3-1 with TRBJ1-1; a weak D match, TRBD1 (5 bases). Trimming pared 10 bases from V and 1 base from J, leaving 16 bases between. CDR1 is LGHDT, CDR2 YNNKEL, per germline (reference sequence). CDR3 length: 14 amino acids. In DNA form, the CDR3 reads TGTGCCACCTCCTCTTCCGGGGGGAACACTGAAGCTTTCTTT. It translates to CATSSSGGNTEAFF.

This clonotype was seen at least ten times. The genes are TRBV5-1 and TRBJ2-1, with a weak D call TRBD2 (6 bases). The germline V gene has CDR1 SGHRS and CDR2 YFSETQ. V dropped 4 bases and J dropped 3 bases, with 17 bases sitting between them. This CDR3 region has 16 residues. The CDR3 bases are TGCGCCAGCAGCACATCCAGCCGGGGGAACTACAATGAGCAGTTCTTC. Amino acids: CASSTSSRGNYNEQFF. The entire variable domain, with the rest obtained from reference TRBV5-1 and TRBJ2-1, is as follows: KAGVTQTPRYLIKTRGQQVTLSCSPISGHRSVSWYQQTPGQGLQFLFEYFSETQRNKGNFPGRFSGRQFSNSRSEMNVSTLELGDSALYLCASSTSSRGNYNEQFFGPGTRLTVL.